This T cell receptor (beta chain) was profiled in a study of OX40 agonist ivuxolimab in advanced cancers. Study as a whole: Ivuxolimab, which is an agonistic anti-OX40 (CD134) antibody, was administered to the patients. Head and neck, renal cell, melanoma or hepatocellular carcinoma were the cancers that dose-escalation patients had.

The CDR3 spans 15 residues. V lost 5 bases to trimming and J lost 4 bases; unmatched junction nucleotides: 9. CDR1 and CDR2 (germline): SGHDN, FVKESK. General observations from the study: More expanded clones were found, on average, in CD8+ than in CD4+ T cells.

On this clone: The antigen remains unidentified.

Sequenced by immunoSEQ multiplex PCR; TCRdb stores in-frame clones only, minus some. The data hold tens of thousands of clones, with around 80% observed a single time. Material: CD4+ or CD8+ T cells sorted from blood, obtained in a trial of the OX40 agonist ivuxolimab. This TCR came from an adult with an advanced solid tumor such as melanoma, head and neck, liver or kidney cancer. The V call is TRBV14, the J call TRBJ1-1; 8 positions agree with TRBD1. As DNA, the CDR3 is TGTGCCAGCAGCTTGGACAGGGCGGGTATCACTGAAGCTTTCTTT. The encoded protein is CASSLDRAGITEAFF.